The rows below give T cell receptor beta chains drawn from one sample of a study of T cell responses to AZD1222 COVID-19 vaccine. TCRdb's table, derived via immunoSEQ multiplex PCR, lists solely in-frame clones and lacks some. In the table there are about 64,000 clones, 75% to 85% of which are singletons. The specimen comprised peripheral blood, sampled 28 days after the second AZD1222 dose. Source of these receptors: an adult who received the AZD1222 COVID-19 vaccine. Both conserved end residues are part of each CDR3. The D gene is left open where the match is weak. Clone size appears in some rows only: once, few, many, or a class for an expanded clone.

J,size,D,length,V,DNA,CDR3
TRBJ1-3,-,-,16,TRBV27,TGTGCCAGCAAACCCCGGCCTGCCATGGACGGAAACACCATATATTTT,CASKPRPAMDGNTIYF
TRBJ2-7,-,TRBD1,17,TRBV5-8,TGTGCCAGCAGCTTGGCTCTAAACAGGGGGTCGGGGAACGAGCAGTACTTC,CASSLALNRGSGNEQYF
TRBJ2-7,once,TRBD1,14,TRBV29-1,TGCAGCGTTGAGGGGGCGCAGGGGGAGCACGAGCAGTACTTC,CSVEGAQGEHEQYF
TRBJ2-1,few,TRBD2,15,TRBV24-1,TGTGCCACCAGACTTAGCGGGGGGGCCGACAATGAGCAGTTCTTC,CATRLSGGADNEQFF
TRBJ1-5,-,-,15,TRBV3-1/TRBV3-2,TGTGCCAGCAGCCAAGTTTCAGGGAGCAATCAGCCCCAGCATTTT,CASSQVSGSNQPQHF
TRBJ2-5,-,-,17,TRBV7-3,TGTGCCAGCAGGCCGCGAACCCCCTTTCAGCTCCAAGAGACCCAGTACTTC,CASRPRTPFQLQETQYF
TRBJ2-5,-,TRBD1,14,TRBV13,TGTGCCAGCAACTCACAGGGGGCGGTGGAGACCCAGTACTTC,CASNSQGAVETQYF
TRBJ2-2,-,TRBD2,15,TRBV19,TGTGCCAGTAGTCGAGCTAGCGGGGGCACCGGGGAGCTGTTTTTT,CASSRASGGTGELFF
TRBJ2-7,-,TRBD1,15,TRBV28,TGTGCCAGCAGCCCCAGGGGGCGCGGAGTCGGAGAGCAGTACTTC,CASSPRGRGVGEQYF
TRBJ1-2,-,-,15,TRBV18,TGTGCCAGCTCACCGCCCACACCGTGGATGAGTGGCTACACCTTC,CASSPPTPWMSGYTF
TRBJ1-6,-,TRBD1,15,TRBV20-1,TGCAGTGCTAGTGCAGGGGGCACCTATAATTCACCCCTCCACTTT,CSASAGGTYNSPLHF